The entry below describes one T cell receptor beta chain. Sequencing used immunoSEQ multiplex PCR; TCRdb keeps in-frame clones, though not all of them. Among tens of thousands of clones, roughly 90% were seen once, and the ten largest hold 5% to 5.5%. This sample stems from a study of T cell changes during pregnancy in multiple sclerosis. Germline V gene sequence: CDR1 ENHRY, CDR2 SYGVKD. V was pared by 0 bases and J by 4 bases, with 10 bases of the junction left unmatched. The CDR3 length is 19 residues. The J gene is TRBJ2-5, the V gene TRBV10-3, with 14 bases identical to TRBD2. The sequence derives from a female donor with multiple sclerosis, enrolled in a pregnancy study. Sequencing was performed on CD8+ T cells from peripheral blood mononuclear cells, taken in the first trimester of pregnancy. The CDR3 here is CAISESPLTSGRGRETQYF. The CDR3 DNA is TGTGCCATCAGTGAGTCACCCCTGACTAGCGGGAGGGGAAGAGAGACCCAGTACTTC.